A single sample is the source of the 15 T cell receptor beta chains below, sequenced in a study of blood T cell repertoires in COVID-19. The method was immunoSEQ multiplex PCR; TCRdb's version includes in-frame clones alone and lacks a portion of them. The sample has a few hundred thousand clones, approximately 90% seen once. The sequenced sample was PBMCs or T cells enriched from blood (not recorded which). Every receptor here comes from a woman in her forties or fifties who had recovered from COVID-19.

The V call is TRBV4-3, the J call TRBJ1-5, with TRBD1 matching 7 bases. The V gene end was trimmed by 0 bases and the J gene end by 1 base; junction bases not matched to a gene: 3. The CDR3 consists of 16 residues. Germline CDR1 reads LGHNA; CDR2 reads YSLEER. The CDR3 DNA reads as TGCGCCAGCAGCCAAGAAAGGGGGCTAAGCAATCAGCCCCAGCATTTT. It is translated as CASSQERGLSNQPQHF.

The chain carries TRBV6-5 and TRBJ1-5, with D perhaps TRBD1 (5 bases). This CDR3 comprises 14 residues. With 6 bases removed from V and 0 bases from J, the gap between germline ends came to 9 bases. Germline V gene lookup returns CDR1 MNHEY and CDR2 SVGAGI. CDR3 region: CASRIDSSNQPQHF. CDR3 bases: TGTGCCAGCAGGATCGACAGTAGCAATCAGCCCCAGCATTTT.

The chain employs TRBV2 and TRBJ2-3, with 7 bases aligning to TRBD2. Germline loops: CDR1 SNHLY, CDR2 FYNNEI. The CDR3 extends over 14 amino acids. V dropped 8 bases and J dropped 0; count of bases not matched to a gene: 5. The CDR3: CASGGGGSTDTQYF. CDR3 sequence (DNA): TGTGCCAGCGGTGGCGGGGGAAGCACAGATACGCAGTATTTT.

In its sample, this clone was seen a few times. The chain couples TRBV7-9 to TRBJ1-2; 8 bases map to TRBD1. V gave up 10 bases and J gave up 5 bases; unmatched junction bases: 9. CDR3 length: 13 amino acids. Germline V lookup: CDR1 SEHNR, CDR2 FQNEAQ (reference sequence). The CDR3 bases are TGTGCCACTAAACCGGGACAGGCGTATGGCTACACCTTC. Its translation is CATKPGQAYGYTF.

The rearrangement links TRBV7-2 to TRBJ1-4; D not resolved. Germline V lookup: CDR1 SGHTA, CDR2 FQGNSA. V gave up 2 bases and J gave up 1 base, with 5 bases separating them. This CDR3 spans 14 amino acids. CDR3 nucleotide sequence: TGTGCCAGCAGCTTAACATTAACTAATGAAAAACTGTTTTTT. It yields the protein CASSLTLTNEKLFF.

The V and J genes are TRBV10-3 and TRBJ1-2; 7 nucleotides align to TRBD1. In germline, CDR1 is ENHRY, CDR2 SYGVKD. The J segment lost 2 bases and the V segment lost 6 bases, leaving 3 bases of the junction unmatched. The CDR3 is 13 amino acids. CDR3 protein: CAISGDSNYGYTF. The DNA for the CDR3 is TGTGCCATCAGCGGGGACAGCAACTATGGCTACACCTTC.

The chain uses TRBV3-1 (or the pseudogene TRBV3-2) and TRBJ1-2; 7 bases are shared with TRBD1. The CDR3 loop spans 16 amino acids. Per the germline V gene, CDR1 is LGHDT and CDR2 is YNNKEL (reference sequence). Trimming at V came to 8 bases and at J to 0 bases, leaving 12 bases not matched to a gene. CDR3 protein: CASSQGTPGANYGYTF. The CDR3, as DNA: TGTGCCAGCTCACAGGGGACCCCTGGAGCTAACTATGGCTACACCTTC.

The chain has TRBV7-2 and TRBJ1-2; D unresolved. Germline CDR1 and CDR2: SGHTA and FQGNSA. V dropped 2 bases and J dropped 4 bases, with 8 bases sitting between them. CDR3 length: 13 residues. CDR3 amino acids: CASSLSGSYGYTF. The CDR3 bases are TGTGCCAGCAGCTTATCAGGATCCTATGGCTACACCTTC. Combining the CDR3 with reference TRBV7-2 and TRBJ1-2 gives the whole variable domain GAGVSQSPSNKVTEKGKDVELRCDPISGHTALYWYRQSLGQGLEFLIYFQGNSAPDKSGLPSDRFSAERTGGSVSTLTIQRTQQEDSAVYLCASSLSGSYGYTFGSGTRLTVV.

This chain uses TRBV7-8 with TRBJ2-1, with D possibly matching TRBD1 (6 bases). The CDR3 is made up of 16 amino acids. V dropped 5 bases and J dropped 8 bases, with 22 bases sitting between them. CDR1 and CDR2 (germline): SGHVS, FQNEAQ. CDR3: CASSIQGFPKAHEQFF. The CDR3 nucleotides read TGTGCCAGCAGCATCCAGGGGTTCCCCAAAGCCCATGAGCAGTTCTTC.

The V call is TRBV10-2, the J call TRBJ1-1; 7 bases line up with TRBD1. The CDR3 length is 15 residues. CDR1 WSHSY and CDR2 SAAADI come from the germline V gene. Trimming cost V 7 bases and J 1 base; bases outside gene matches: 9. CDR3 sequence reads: CASIPSTGANTEAFF. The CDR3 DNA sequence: TGCGCCAGCATCCCCTCTACAGGGGCGAACACTGAAGCTTTCTTT.

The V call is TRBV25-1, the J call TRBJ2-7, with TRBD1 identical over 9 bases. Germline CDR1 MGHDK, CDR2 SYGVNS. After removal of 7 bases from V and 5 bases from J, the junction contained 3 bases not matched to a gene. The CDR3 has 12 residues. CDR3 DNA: TGTGCCAGCACCGGGACAGGGAACGAGCAGTACTTC. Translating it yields CASTGTGNEQYF.

For the CDR3, the DNA is TGTGCCAGCAGCAGAGGACAGGACACTGAAGCTTTCTTT. This encodes CASSRGQDTEAFF. The chain employs TRBV7-9 and TRBJ1-1; 7 bases align to TRBD1. The germline V gene has CDR1 SEHNR and CDR2 FQNEAQ (reference sequence). V gave up 5 bases and J gave up 3 bases; unmatched junction bases: 3. The CDR3 consists of 13 residues.

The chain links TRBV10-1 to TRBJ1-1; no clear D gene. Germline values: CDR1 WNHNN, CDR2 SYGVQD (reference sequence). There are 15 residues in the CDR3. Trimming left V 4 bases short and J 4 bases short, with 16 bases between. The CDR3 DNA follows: TGCGCCAGCAGTGGAACCGGGTCCTTGGGCACTGAAGCTTTCTTT. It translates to CASSGTGSLGTEAFF.

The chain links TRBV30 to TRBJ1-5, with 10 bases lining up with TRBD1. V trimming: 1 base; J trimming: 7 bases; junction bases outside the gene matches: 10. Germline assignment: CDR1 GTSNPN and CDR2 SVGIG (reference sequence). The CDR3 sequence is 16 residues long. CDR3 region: CAWSAPGQGIRQPQHF. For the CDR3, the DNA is TGTGCCTGGAGTGCTCCGGGACAGGGGATTCGGCAGCCCCAGCATTTT.

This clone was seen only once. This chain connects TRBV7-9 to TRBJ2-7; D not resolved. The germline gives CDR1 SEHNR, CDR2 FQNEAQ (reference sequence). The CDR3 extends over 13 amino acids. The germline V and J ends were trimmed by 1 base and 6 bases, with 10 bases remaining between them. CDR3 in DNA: TGTGCCAGCAGCTTAGTCAATGGAGCCGAGCAGTACTTC. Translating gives CASSLVNGAEQYF. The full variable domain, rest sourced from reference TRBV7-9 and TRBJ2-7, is DTGVSQNPRHKITKRGQNVTFRCDPISEHNRLYWYRQTLGQGPEFLTYFQNEAQLEKSRLLSDRFSAERPKGSFSTLEIQRTEQGDSAMYLCASSLVNGAEQYFGPGTRLTVT.